This T cell receptor beta chain was captured by sequencing in a study of blood T cell repertoires in COVID-19. Germline trimming cut 4 bases from V and 6 bases from J; bases unmatched to any gene: 9. This CDR3 contains 16 residues. Per germline, CDR1 SGHRS and CDR2 YFSETQ. Data came from immunoSEQ multiplex PCR; TCRdb stores just in-frame clones and leaves some out. The sample contains about 120,000 clones, more than 80% of which appear only once. The sample was peripheral blood. The V and J genes are TRBV5-1 and TRBJ2-7; 14 nucleotides line up with TRBD2. The clonotype was recovered from a human donor in a cohort sampled during active COVID-19. CDR3 loop: CASSIGLAGGSSEQYF. The DNA for the CDR3 is TGCGCCAGCAGCATCGGACTAGCGGGGGGCTCTTCCGAGCAGTACTTC.